The present entry profiles one T cell receptor (beta chain) with its context. Its antigen is undetermined. This sample is drawn from a study of T cell repertoires in cytomegalovirus infection. TCRdb re-analysed the reads in MiXCR, keeping a single row per CDR3 protein. In the table there are approximately 110,000 distinct CDR3 sequences, about 28% of which are singletons. CDR1 is DFQATT, CDR2 SNEGSKA, per germline (reference sequence). This CDR3 contains 12 residues. V was trimmed by 4 bases and J by 12 bases, leaving 16 bases between them. The starting material was CD8+ T cells from cultured PBMCs, obtained from culture after CMV antigen stimulation. This clonotype was obtained from a human donor in good health (CMV status not recorded). Some clones in this sample may be carry-over from other donors' samples. J is TRBJ2-1 and V is TRBV20-1; tentatively, D is TRBD1 or TRBD2 (5 bases each). In DNA form, the CDR3 reads TGCAGTGCTACAGCCCCGGGGCTTTGGCAGTTCTTC. Translating gives CSATAPGLWQFF.